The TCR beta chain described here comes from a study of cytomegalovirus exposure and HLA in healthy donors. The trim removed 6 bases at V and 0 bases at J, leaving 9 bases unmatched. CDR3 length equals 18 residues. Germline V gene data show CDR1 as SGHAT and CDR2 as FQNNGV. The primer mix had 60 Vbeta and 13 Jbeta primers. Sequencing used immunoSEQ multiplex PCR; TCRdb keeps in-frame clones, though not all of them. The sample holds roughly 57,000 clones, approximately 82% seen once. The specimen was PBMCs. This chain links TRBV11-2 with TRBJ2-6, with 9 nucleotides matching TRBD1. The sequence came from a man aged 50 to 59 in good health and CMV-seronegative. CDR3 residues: CASRSGQGLSSGANVLTF. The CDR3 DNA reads TGTGCCAGCAGATCGGGACAGGGACTGTCCTCTGGGGCCAACGTCCTGACTTTC.